The 20 T cell receptor beta chains reported below all come from one sample, sequenced in a study of blood T cell repertoires in COVID-19. Method: immunoSEQ multiplex PCR; TCRdb's copy keeps in-frame clones and lacks some. Among roughly 67,000 clones listed, more than 75% were seen once. The sequenced sample consisted of peripheral blood. All receptors derive from a woman aged 55 to 70 with acute or convalescent COVID-19.

This sequence joins TRBV7-9 and TRBJ2-7; 10 bases are a match to TRBD1. The CDR3 extends over 12 amino acids. Per germline, CDR1 SEHNR and CDR2 FQNEAQ (reference sequence). The CDR3 sequence: CASSLMTGGVHV. In DNA, the CDR3 is TGTGCCAGCAGCTTAATGACAGGGGGCGTGCACGTC.

This chain connects TRBV29-1 to TRBJ2-3; 10 bases are shared with TRBD1. With 6 bases clipped from V and 5 bases from J, the junction kept 5 bases outside the gene matches. The germline gives CDR1 SQVTM, CDR2 ANQGSEA. This CDR3 contains 13 residues. CDR3 DNA sequence: TGCAGCGTAAGACAGGGGGCGGGAGATACGCAGTATTTT. It yields the protein CSVRQGAGDTQYF.

In regard to this clone: The same CDR3 also results from other DNA sequences found in this sample. The chain combines TRBV9 with TRBJ1-3; D gene unclear. CDR3 length equals 13 residues. Trimming left V 0 bases short and J 4 bases short, with 5 bases between. The germline gives CDR1 SGDLS, CDR2 YYNGEE. CDR3 region: CASSVAGGNTIYF. CDR3 DNA: TGTGCCAGCAGCGTAGCTGGCGGAAACACCATATATTTT.

This clone turned up a few times. The chain joins TRBV10-2 to TRBJ1-6; 7 bases are a match to TRBD1. The CDR3 is 13 residues long. Germline V gives CDR1 WSHSY, CDR2 SAAADI. V lost 6 bases to trimming and J lost 8 bases; unmatched junction nucleotides: 4. The CDR3 sequence: CASSPGQHSPLHF. As DNA, the CDR3 is TGCGCCAGCAGCCCGGGACAGCATTCACCCCTCCACTTT.

In regard to this clone: Other DNA sequences in the sample encode the same CDR3. J is TRBJ1-5 and V is TRBV2, with 10 bases lining up with TRBD1. After removal of 7 bases from V and 4 bases from J, the junction contained 7 bases not matched to a gene. CDR1 SNHLY and CDR2 FYNNEI come from the germline V gene. This CDR3 region has 15 residues. The CDR3: CASTRDRGRNQPQHF. DNA for the CDR3: TGTGCCAGCACTCGCGACAGGGGGCGAAATCAGCCCCAGCATTTT.

This chain uses TRBV6-4 with TRBJ1-6, with TRBD1 identical over 7 bases. There are 14 residues in the CDR3. The V and J ends lost 7 bases and 7 bases, in that order; junction bases with no gene match: 7. In germline, CDR1 is MRHNA, CDR2 SNTAGT. Here the CDR3 reads CASNRQGRNSPLHF. CDR3 nucleotide sequence: TGTGCCAGCAATCGACAGGGAAGGAATTCACCCCTCCACTTT.

The chain combines TRBV5-8 with TRBJ2-1, with 10 nucleotides matching TRBD2. The J segment lost 4 bases and the V segment lost 0 bases, leaving 4 bases of the junction unmatched. The CDR3 is 16 residues long. From germline, CDR1 is SGHTS and CDR2 YDEGEE. The CDR3 sequence: CASSLVGSGGYNEQFF. CDR3 DNA sequence: TGTGCCAGCAGCTTGGTGGGTAGCGGGGGGTACAATGAGCAGTTCTTC.

This rearrangement joins TRBV27 to TRBJ1-5; 8 nucleotides align to TRBD1. Germline CDR1 reads MNHEY; CDR2 reads SMNVEV (reference sequence). This CDR3 is built from 16 residues. V shed 5 bases, J shed 3 bases, and the junction held 9 bases outside the gene matches. The CDR3 nucleotides are TGTGCCAGCAGTCCCTCGACAGGGGAATCCAATCAGCCCCAGCATTTT. Its translation is CASSPSTGESNQPQHF.

The table lists this clone with a count of one. The V gene is TRBV4-3, the J gene TRBJ2-1, with 7 positions matching TRBD2. With V trimmed by 0 bases and J by 3 bases, 2 bases remained unmatched. The CDR3 runs to 15 residues. Germline CDR1 reads LGHNA; CDR2 reads YSLEER. Here the CDR3 DNA reads TGCGCCAGCAGCCAAGATACTAGCGACTACAATGAGCAGTTCTTC. Protein sequence: CASSQDTSDYNEQFF.

V and J are TRBV19 and TRBJ2-3; D perhaps matches TRBD2 (6 bases). Deletions cut 7 bases from V and 3 bases from J, with 8 bases between. Germline V gene data show CDR1 as LNHDA and CDR2 as SQIVND (reference sequence). This CDR3 has 12 residues. CDR3 sequence: CASNGRTDTQYF. CDR3 nucleotides: TGTGCCAGTAATGGGAGGACAGATACGCAGTATTTT. The whole variable domain, filled in from reference TRBV19 and TRBJ2-3, reads DGGITQSPKYLFRKEGQNVTLSCEQNLNHDAMYWYRQDPGQGLRLIYYSQIVNDFQKGDIAEGYSVSREKKESFPLTVTSAQKNPTAFYLCASNGRTDTQYFGPGTRLTVL.

CDR3 sequence reads: CASSPPNGLAVTDTQYF. The CDR3, as DNA: TGCGCCAGCAGCCCCCCAAACGGACTAGCGGTTACAGATACGCAGTATTTT. V and J are TRBV5-1 and TRBJ2-3; TRBD2 aligns across 10 bases. With 4 bases clipped from V and 3 bases from J, the junction kept 11 bases outside the gene matches. This CDR3 contains 17 residues. Germline lookup yields CDR1 SGHRS and CDR2 YFSETQ. Variable domain in full (rest from reference TRBV5-1 and TRBJ2-3): KAGVTQTPRYLIKTRGQQVTLSCSPISGHRSVSWYQQTPGQGLQFLFEYFSETQRNKGNFPGRFSGRQFSNSRSEMNVSTLELGDSALYLCASSPPNGLAVTDTQYFGPGTRLTVL.

V usage is TRBV28 and J usage is TRBJ2-7; 7 positions agree with TRBD1. The V and J ends lost 5 bases and 6 bases, in that order; junction bases with no gene match: 13. This CDR3 region has 15 residues. Germline assignment: CDR1 MDHEN and CDR2 SYDVKM. The CDR3 DNA is TGTGCCAGCAGTAAACTAGGGGGCCTTTCCCGCGAGCAGTACGTC. It encodes CASSKLGGLSREQYV.

This clone has only one observation. This sequence joins TRBV19 and TRBJ1-1; 9 bases align to TRBD1. Germline V gene sequence: CDR1 LNHDA, CDR2 SQIVND (reference sequence). This CDR3 region has 17 residues. Unmatched junction bases numbered 14, after V lost 4 bases and J lost 5 bases. CDR3 amino acids: CASSKSPGQGMWTEAFF. The CDR3 DNA is TGTGCCAGTAGTAAGAGTCCGGGACAGGGAATGTGGACTGAAGCTTTCTTT.

This sequence joins TRBV28 and TRBJ2-7; 10 bases map to TRBD1. Germline lookup yields CDR1 MDHEN and CDR2 SYDVKM. V shed 6 bases and J 4 bases; nucleotides not matched to a gene: 15. The CDR3 length is 17 residues. Here the CDR3 reads CASSPTYFRQGAYEQYV. The CDR3 DNA reads TGTGCCAGCAGCCCGACCTATTTTAGACAGGGGGCTTACGAGCAGTACGTC.

This chain connects TRBV9 to TRBJ2-2; D call uncertain. Germline lookup yields CDR1 SGDLS and CDR2 YYNGEE. The CDR3 has 15 amino acids. With 0 bases removed from V and 7 bases from J, the gap between germline ends came to 13 bases. The CDR3 region has the DNA TGTGCCAGCAGCGTAGGGCCCCCTTTCGTCGGGGAGCTGTTTTTT. Amino acids: CASSVGPPFVGELFF.

The J gene is TRBJ2-7, the V gene TRBV5-4; D is possibly TRBD2 (6 bases). The length of the CDR3 is 14 residues. V dropped 4 bases and J dropped 4 bases, with 15 bases sitting between them. Germline-derived CDR1 and CDR2 are SGHNT and YYREEE (reference sequence). The CDR3 sequence is CASSPGGRGYEQYV. CDR3 nucleotides: TGTGCCAGCAGCCCCGGGGGTAGGGGTTACGAGCAGTACGTC.

The gene calls are TRBV6-5 and TRBJ2-5, with no clear D. V was pared by 8 bases and J by 2 bases, with 12 bases between. This CDR3 region has 13 residues. The germline CDR1 and CDR2 sequences are MNHEY and SVGAGI. The CDR3 sequence is CASVFSPQETQYF. For the CDR3, the DNA is TGTGCCAGCGTATTCAGTCCACAAGAGACCCAGTACTTC.

This clone was seen more than once but under ten times. This chain joins TRBV28 and TRBJ1-3; 12 nucleotides align to TRBD1. This CDR3 has 16 residues. Germline CDR1 and CDR2: MDHEN and SYDVKM. The J segment lost 2 bases and the V segment lost 2 bases, leaving 1 base of the junction unmatched. The DNA of the CDR3 is TGTGCCAGCAGTTTAGGGACAGGGGGCGCTGGAAACACCATATATTTT. Translating gives CASSLGTGGAGNTIYF.

The J gene is TRBJ1-1, the V gene TRBV5-1; no definite D call. Trimming removed 1 base from V and 8 bases from J, with 12 bases in between. The CDR3 is 13 residues long. Germline V lookup: CDR1 SGHRS, CDR2 YFSETQ. CDR3 DNA sequence: TGCGCCAGCAGCTTGATTGCGGGTTCAGAAGCTTTCTTT. Protein product: CASSLIAGSEAFF.

This clone was observed a handful of times. This chain connects TRBV6-1 to TRBJ1-4; D is undetermined. CDR1 is MNHNS, CDR2 SASEGT, per germline. Trimming stripped 2 bases from V and 4 bases from J, with 17 bases between. The CDR3 spans 17 residues. The chain's CDR3 is CASSEKSPHSFNEKLFF. The CDR3 region has the DNA TGTGCCAGCAGTGAAAAGAGTCCCCACAGCTTTAATGAAAAACTGTTTTTT.